The 18 T cell receptor beta chains below come from one sample, sequenced in a study of early T cells in non-severe SARS-CoV-2 infection. TCRdb re-called the 5' RACE reads with MiXCR, one entry per CDR3 protein. Altogether more than 50,000 distinct CDR3 sequences are present, 5.6% being singletons, with the ten largest covering almost 7%. The specimen was whole blood. The receptors originated from an adult who was a healthcare worker with PCR-confirmed SARS-CoV-2 infection or an uninfected control (not recorded which).

This clonotype appeared many times. V gene TRBV4-1 combines with J gene TRBJ2-1; 7 nucleotides match TRBD2. This CDR3 contains 17 residues. After removal of 0 bases from V and 0 bases from J, the junction contained 5 bases not matched to a gene. The germline V gene has CDR1 MGHRA and CDR2 YSYEKL. Here the CDR3 DNA reads TGCGCCAGCAGCCAAGAGGGGGGGTTAAGCTCCTACAATGAGCAGTTCTTC. This codes for CASSQEGGLSSYNEQFF.

This clonotype was seen only a few times. The chain combines TRBV6-2 or TRBV6-3 with TRBJ1-5; a weak D match, TRBD1 (5 bases). Germline values: CDR1 MNHEY, CDR2 SVGEGT. V lost 7 bases and J lost 9, with 13 bases in between. This CDR3 is 12 amino acids long. Written as DNA, the CDR3 is TGTGCCAGCAACATACGGGGGGGGCCCCAGCATTTT. Its translation: CASNIRGGPQHF.

This rearrangement joins TRBV5-1 to TRBJ1-1; D is unresolved. V lost 0 bases and J lost 1, with 16 bases in between. CDR1 and CDR2 from the germline V gene are SGHRS and YFSETQ. CDR3 length: 17 residues. In nucleotides, the CDR3 is TGCGCCAGCAGCTTGGCCCTGGCAGTGGGCAGGAACACTGAAGCTTTCTTT. Protein sequence: CASSLALAVGRNTEAFF.

Many counts were recorded for this clonotype. This rearrangement joins TRBV21-1 to TRBJ1-2. TRBV21-1 is a pseudogene segment. The CDR3 contains 15 residues. For the CDR3, the DNA is TGTGCCAGCAGCAAAGTCTCCAGAACAAATGATGGCTACACCTTC. Protein product: CASSKVSRTNDGYTF.

This clonotype was picked up many times. The chain has TRBV7-3 and TRBJ2-3; no reliable D call. This CDR3 region has 14 residues. V dropped 5 bases and J dropped 6 bases, with 15 bases sitting between them. The germline V gene encodes CDR1 SGHTA and CDR2 FQGTGA. The CDR3 loop reads CASSPDSTRDTQYF. Here the CDR3 DNA reads TGTGCCAGCAGCCCCGACTCCACCCGCGATACGCAGTATTTT.

This clonotype has at least ten counts. The CDR3 DNA sequence: TGCAGCGTTTTTGCCCGTCTCACAGGGGGCTACGAGCAGTACTTC. This codes for CSVFARLTGGYEQYF. V gene TRBV29-1 combines with J gene TRBJ2-7; 8 nucleotides agree with TRBD1. Looked up from germline, CDR1 is SQVTM and CDR2 is ANQGSEA. This CDR3 contains 15 residues. After removal of 5 bases from V and 3 bases from J, the junction contained 12 bases not matched to a gene.

This clonotype was picked up a small number of times. CDR3 sequence (DNA): TGCGCCAGCGGCCGCGAACTAGCGGGAGTAGATACGCAGTATTTT. This sequence encodes CASGRELAGVDTQYF. V usage is TRBV5-1 and J usage is TRBJ2-3; the match to TRBD2 covers 11 bases. V lost 7 bases to trimming and J lost 5 bases; unmatched junction nucleotides: 9. The CDR3 has 15 residues. The germline V gene has CDR1 SGHRS and CDR2 YFSETQ. The variable domain in full, completed from reference TRBV5-1 and TRBJ2-3, reads KAGVTQTPRYLIKTRGQQVTLSCSPISGHRSVSWYQQTPGQGLQFLFEYFSETQRNKGNFPGRFSGRQFSNSRSEMNVSTLELGDSALYLCASGRELAGVDTQYFGPGTRLTVL.

This clonotype was counted many times. This chain joins TRBV10-3 and TRBJ1-6, with D hard to call. The CDR3 is 12 amino acids. The germline V and J ends were trimmed by 8 bases and 11 bases, with 13 bases remaining between them. Germline V lookup: CDR1 ENHRY, CDR2 SYGVKD. The CDR3 loop reads CAISPENTPLHF. The CDR3 coding sequence is TGTGCCATCTCGCCTGAGAATACACCCCTCCACTTT.

In its sample, this clonotype was seen many times. The chain couples TRBV19 to TRBJ2-3; TRBD1 matches 9 bases. V lost 8 bases to trimming and J lost 3 bases; unmatched junction nucleotides: 6. Germline V lookup: CDR1 LNHDA, CDR2 SQIVND (reference sequence). The CDR3 has 14 residues. The CDR3 reads CASSTGGRTDTQYF. CDR3 bases: TGTGCCAGTTCGACAGGGGGTAGAACAGATACGCAGTATTTT.

At least ten counts were recorded for this clonotype. The chain links TRBV12-5 to TRBJ1-1; D is possibly TRBD1 (5 bases). CDR3 length equals 11 residues. In germline, CDR1 is LGHNT, CDR2 FRNRAP. The CDR3 spells CAGGGSTEAFF. CDR3 sequence (DNA): TGTGCGGGGGGAGGAAGCACTGAAGCTTTCTTT.

This clonotype was seen ten or more times. The CDR3 spells CASSYSPGNNEKLFF. CDR3 in DNA: TGTGCCAGCAGTTACTCTCCAGGGAATAATGAAAAACTGTTTTTT. The V gene is TRBV6-2 or TRBV6-3, the J gene TRBJ1-4; D is perhaps TRBD1 (5 bases). V was clipped by 0 bases and J by 4 bases, with 9 bases between them. The length of the CDR3 is 15 residues. Germline loops: CDR1 MNHEY, CDR2 SVGEGT.

This clonotype was counted at least ten times. J is TRBJ1-5 and V is TRBV5-1; weak D call: TRBD1 (5 bases). The germline V gene has CDR1 SGHRS and CDR2 YFSETQ. The CDR3 runs 14 residues. Trimming pared 4 bases from V and 3 bases from J, leaving 11 bases between. This CDR3 reads CASSTGTANQPQHF. CDR3 DNA sequence: TGCGCCAGCAGCACCGGGACGGCCAATCAGCCCCAGCATTTT.

This clonotype was seen repeatedly, ten times or more. The chain links TRBV10-3 to TRBJ1-5; D gene ambiguous. The germline V and J ends were trimmed by 2 bases and 0 bases, with 8 bases remaining between them. Germline V gene lookup returns CDR1 ENHRY and CDR2 SYGVKD. The CDR3 is 15 residues long. CDR3 DNA: TGTGCCATCAGTGAGGGCCAGTATAGCAATCAGCCCCAGCATTTT. This codes for CAISEGQYSNQPQHF.

The V call is TRBV7-9, the J call TRBJ2-7; 8 nucleotides align to TRBD1. The CDR3 covers 14 residues. V gave up 5 bases and J gave up 6 bases; unmatched junction bases: 9. The V gene's germline CDR1 is SEHNR and CDR2 FQNEAQ (reference sequence). This chain's CDR3 is CASSRDRTLVEQYF. As DNA, the CDR3 is TGTGCCAGCAGCAGGGACAGGACGCTGGTCGAGCAGTACTTC.

This clonotype was seen many times. The genes are TRBV20-1 and TRBJ2-1; the D gene is possibly TRBD1 (5 bases). Germline CDR1 DFQATT, CDR2 SNEGSKA (reference sequence). The CDR3 runs 17 residues. The ends were cut back, 0 bases at V and 0 bases at J, with 15 bases in the middle. CDR3 in amino acids: CSARDLWGTSSYNEQFF. The CDR3 DNA reads TGCAGTGCTAGAGACCTCTGGGGCACGAGCTCCTACAATGAGCAGTTCTTC.

This clonotype was observed at least ten times. This chain joins TRBV4-1 and TRBJ2-1; D perhaps matches TRBD2 (6 bases). CDR1 MGHRA and CDR2 YSYEKL come from the germline V gene. V was shortened by 4 bases and J by 0 bases, with 16 bases between the two germline ends. This CDR3 region has 17 residues. The CDR3 region is CASSLGAGRSSYNEQFF. The DNA of the CDR3 is TGCGCCAGCAGCCTTGGCGCGGGGAGAAGCTCCTACAATGAGCAGTTCTTC.

V and J are TRBV12-3 or TRBV12-4 and TRBJ2-6; 8 bases map to TRBD1. V gave up 7 bases and J gave up 1 base; unmatched junction bases: 6. The CDR3 has 16 amino acids. This chain's CDR3 is CASNPGQESGANVLTF. As DNA, the CDR3 is TGTGCCAGCAATCCGGGACAGGAATCTGGGGCCAACGTCCTGACTTTC.

This clonotype was seen only a few times. This sequence joins TRBV5-1 and TRBJ2-3; possibly TRBD2 for D (6 bases). V lost 5 bases to trimming and J lost 0 bases, with 7 bases between them. The CDR3 is 13 residues long. Looked up from germline, CDR1 is SGHRS and CDR2 is YFSETQ. The CDR3 nucleotides are TGCGCCAGCAGGAGCGGGAGCACAGATACGCAGTATTTT. This gives the protein CASRSGSTDTQYF.